What follows are 13 T cell receptor beta chains derived from one specimen sequenced in a study of sequential checkpoint blockade in melanoma. The treatment here: randomized to nivolumab then ipilimumab (arm A) or the reverse (arm B). Profiled with immunoSEQ multiplex PCR; TCRdb holds only in-frame clones, not every one. The table records about 21,000 clones, about 82% of them present only once. Source: CD8+ T cells sorted from blood (inferred from file names), taken from a patient given nivolumab and ipilimumab in sequence. These receptors were taken from a human donor with melanoma.

V usage is TRBV15 and J usage is TRBJ2-1; possible D gene TRBD1, 6 bases. The CDR3 is made up of 13 amino acids. V lost 5 bases and J 9 bases, leaving 14 bases between the germline ends. Germline V gene data show CDR1 as LNHNV and CDR2 as YYDKDF (reference sequence). CDR3 sequence (DNA): TGTGCCACCAGCGGATACAGGGAGAGTGAGCAGTTCTTC. Its protein product is CATSGYRESEQFF.

The chain is built from TRBV4-3 and TRBJ2-1; TRBD2 aligns across 14 bases. Unmatched junction bases numbered 3, after V lost 0 bases and J lost 2 bases. From germline, CDR1 is LGHNA and CDR2 YSLEER. The CDR3 runs to 18 residues. DNA of the CDR3: TGCGCCAGCAGCCAAGATCCGACTAGCGGGGGGGCCTACAATGAGCAGTTCTTC. Translated: CASSQDPTSGGAYNEQFF.

Worth noting for this clone: Germline and junction disagree at one end, which may indicate a read error. The V call is TRBV4-1, the J call TRBJ2-7; possible D gene TRBD2, 7 bases. The CDR3 contains 17 residues. The germline CDR1 and CDR2 sequences are MGHRA and YSYEKL. The CDR3 nucleotides read TGCGCCAGCAGCCGGACCCTCTCCGGGGGGCTCTCCCACGAGCAGTACTTC. Its translation: CASSRTLSGGLSHEQYF.

The chain recombines TRBV7-6 with TRBJ2-2, with 9 bases aligning to TRBD2. Per the germline V gene, CDR1 is SGHVS and CDR2 is FNYEAQ. The CDR3 consists of 15 residues. The trim removed 5 bases at V and 5 bases at J, leaving 6 bases unmatched. CDR3 in amino acids: CASSPRLAETGELFF. The CDR3 bases are TGTGCCAGCAGCCCTCGACTAGCGGAAACCGGGGAGCTGTTTTTT.

This clone occurred a few times. The J gene is TRBJ2-1, the V gene TRBV2; 11 bases agree with TRBD1. After removal of 4 bases from V and 8 bases from J, the junction contained 4 bases not matched to a gene. This CDR3 comprises 14 residues. Germline-derived CDR1 and CDR2 are SNHLY and FYNNEI. The CDR3 loop is CASSVRDRGDEQFF. CDR3 nucleotides: TGTGCCAGCAGTGTAAGGGACAGGGGGGATGAGCAGTTCTTC. Based on the CDR3 plus reference TRBV2 and TRBJ2-1, the full variable domain is EPEVTQTPSHQVTQMGQEVILRCVPISNHLYFYWYRQILGQKVEFLVSFYNNEISEKSEIFDDQFSVERPDGSNFTLKIRSTKLEDSAMYFCASSVRDRGDEQFFGPGTRLTVL.

This clone was observed a handful of times. The gene calls are TRBV4-3 and TRBJ2-1, with 7 bases fitting TRBD2. CDR3 length: 16 amino acids. CDR1 is LGHNA, CDR2 YSLEER, per germline. After removal of 1 base from V and 8 bases from J, the junction contained 11 bases not matched to a gene. The CDR3 loop is CASSQGWLAVPHEQFF. In nucleotides, the CDR3 is TGCGCCAGCAGCCAAGGATGGCTAGCGGTGCCCCATGAGCAGTTCTTC.

V usage is TRBV27 and J usage is TRBJ2-7, with D hard to call. Looked up from germline, CDR1 is MNHEY and CDR2 is SMNVEV (reference sequence). CDR3 length equals 13 residues. Trimming took 8 bases from V and 2 from J, leaving 13 bases between them. The DNA for the CDR3 is TGTGCCAGCGGCTGGCCAGAAGCCTACGAGCAGTACTTC. Its translation is CASGWPEAYEQYF.

The chain carries TRBV30 and TRBJ1-1; the match to TRBD1 covers 7 bases. The CDR3 contains 12 residues. The V and J ends lost 0 bases and 6 bases, in that order; junction bases with no gene match: 1. Germline assignment: CDR1 GTSNPN and CDR2 SVGIG (reference sequence). The CDR3 is CAWSVGQPEAFF. CDR3 DNA sequence: TGTGCCTGGAGTGTGGGACAGCCTGAAGCTTTCTTT. The whole variable domain, remainder taken from reference TRBV30 and TRBJ1-1, is SQTIHQWPATLVQPVGSPLSLECTVEGTSNPNLYWYRQAAGRGLQLLFYSVGIGQISSEVPQNLSASRPQDRQFILSSKKLLLSDSGFYLCAWSVGQPEAFFGQGTRLTVV.

This clone is deemed medium-sized. V and J are TRBV14 and TRBJ2-7; 8 bases are a match to TRBD2. V was clipped by 0 bases and J by 2 bases; unmatched bases: 9. CDR1 and CDR2 from the germline V gene are SGHDN and FVKESK. The CDR3 covers 17 residues. The CDR3: CASSQDHVAGLTYEQYF. CDR3 nucleotides: TGTGCCAGCAGCCAAGATCACGTAGCGGGGCTAACCTACGAGCAGTACTTC. The full variable domain, with the rest looked up from reference TRBV14 and TRBJ2-7, is EAGVTQFPSHSVIEKGQTVTLRCDPISGHDNLYWYRRVMGKEIKFLLHFVKESKQDESGMPNNRFLAERTGGTYSTLKVQPAELEDSGVYFCASSQDHVAGLTYEQYFGPGTRLTVT.

This rearrangement joins TRBV13 to TRBJ2-3; no clear D. V lost 0 bases and J lost 1, with 5 bases in between. The CDR3 totals 14 residues. Germline V CDR1 and CDR2: PRHDT, FYEKMQ (reference sequence). The CDR3 reads CASSLGRGTDTQYF. In nucleotides, the CDR3 is TGTGCCAGCAGCTTAGGCCGCGGCACAGATACGCAGTATTTT.

This chain joins TRBV27 and TRBJ1-2; D uncertain. Trimming removed 5 bases from V and 7 bases from J, with 17 bases in between. The CDR3 runs 14 residues. CDR1 is MNHEY, CDR2 SMNVEV, per germline (reference sequence). CDR3 sequence reads: CASSPQSVFGGYTF. CDR3 nucleotides: TGTGCCAGCAGTCCTCAATCCGTTTTCGGTGGCTACACCTTC.

This sequence joins TRBV28 and TRBJ2-7, with 9 positions matching TRBD1. The CDR3 sequence is 14 residues long. Germline values: CDR1 MDHEN, CDR2 SYDVKM. J was trimmed by 4 bases and V by 3 bases; bases with no gene match: 4. DNA of the CDR3: TGTGCCAGCAGTTTTATGGGACAGGGTTACGAGCAGTACTTC. Translated, it gives CASSFMGQGYEQYF.

Details on this clone: The same CDR3 also results from other DNA sequences found in this sample. V usage is TRBV5-1 and J usage is TRBJ2-2; TRBD2 matches at 10 bases. V gave up 0 bases and J gave up 4 bases; unmatched junction bases: 3. The CDR3 extends over 16 amino acids. Germline V gene data show CDR1 as SGHRS and CDR2 as YFSETQ. The CDR3 DNA sequence: TGCGCCAGCAGCTTGGGCGGACTAGCGGCCACCGGGGAGCTGTTTTTT. Translation gives CASSLGGLAATGELFF.